This T cell receptor (beta chain) derives from a study of CD8 T cells in Susac syndrome. Random hexamers primed reverse transcription of roughly 0.45 to 1 ug RNA. TCRdb re-called the immunoSEQ multiplex PCR reads through MiXCR, storing one row per CDR3 protein. The sample shows hundreds of thousands of distinct CDR3 sequences, 70% to 90% of them seen only once. The sample comprised CD8+ T cells from PBMCs. The receptor comes from a human donor with multiple sclerosis.

The CDR3 DNA is TGTGCCAGCAGCTTCACAGGGACTGAGCAGTTCTTC. Translation gives CASSFTGTEQFF. The chain recombines TRBV27 with TRBJ2-1; a weak D match, TRBD1 (6 bases). The CDR3 runs 12 residues. Trimming pared 6 bases from V and 9 bases from J, leaving 12 bases between. The germline V gene encodes CDR1 MNHEY and CDR2 SMNVEV (reference sequence).